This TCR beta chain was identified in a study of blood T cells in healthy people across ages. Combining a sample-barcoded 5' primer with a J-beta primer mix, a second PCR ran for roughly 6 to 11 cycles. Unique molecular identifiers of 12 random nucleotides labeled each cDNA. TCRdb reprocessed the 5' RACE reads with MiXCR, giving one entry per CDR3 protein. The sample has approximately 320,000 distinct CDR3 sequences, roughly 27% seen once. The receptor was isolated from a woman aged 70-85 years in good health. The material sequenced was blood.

CDR3 nucleotide sequence: TGTGCCAGCAGTTTAGATCCCCAAAACGGTTCACCCCTCCACTTT. This encodes CASSLDPQNGSPLHF. The chain combines TRBV28 with TRBJ1-6; no reliable D call. The V end was cut by 2 bases, the J end by 9 bases, with 14 bases between. CDR1 MDHEN and CDR2 SYDVKM come from the germline V gene. The CDR3 length is 15 residues.